The sequence of this T cell receptor (beta chain) was determined in a study of shared clonotypes between healthy human individuals. Germline values: CDR1 SNHLY, CDR2 FYNNEI. V was clipped by 10 bases and J by 1 base; unmatched bases: 6. There are 13 residues in the CDR3. Repertoires were generated with immunoSEQ multiplex PCR, while TCRdb's copy carries only in-frame clones and drops some. The table records roughly 2.1 million clones, around 93% of them present only once. This clone came up a few times. CD45RO-negative cells were positively selected for CCR7, leaving out terminally differentiated effector memory CD45RA+ cells.

Material: naive CD8+ T cells from PBMCs. The gene calls are TRBV2 and TRBJ1-1, with 7 positions matching TRBD1. This clonotype was sampled from a man younger than 35 in good health. Some clones in this sample may be carry-over from other donors' samples. In DNA, the CDR3 is TGTGCCACCCTGACAGGGAAGAACACTGAAGCTTTCTTT. It is translated as CATLTGKNTEAFF.